A single T cell receptor (beta chain) is shown here with its context. Each subset's genomic DNA was split evenly across several immunoSEQ plates. The table came from immunoSEQ multiplex PCR; TCRdb's copy has only in-frame clones and leaves some out. Of some 500,000 clones in the sample, less than 80% were seen once. This sample is drawn from a study of shared clonotypes between healthy human individuals. V lost 2 bases to trimming and J lost 5 bases, with 15 bases between them. The CDR3 has 15 residues. The V gene's germline CDR1 is MNHNS and CDR2 SASEGT. The receptor comes from a middle-aged woman in good health. Some clones in this sample may be carry-over from other donors' samples. The sequenced sample was PBMCs. The rearrangement links TRBV6-1 to TRBJ1-1; D gene ambiguous. CDR3 nucleotides: TGTGCCAGCAGTGAAATAATCAATTCATTAACTGAAGCTTTCTTT. Translated: CASSEIINSLTEAFF.